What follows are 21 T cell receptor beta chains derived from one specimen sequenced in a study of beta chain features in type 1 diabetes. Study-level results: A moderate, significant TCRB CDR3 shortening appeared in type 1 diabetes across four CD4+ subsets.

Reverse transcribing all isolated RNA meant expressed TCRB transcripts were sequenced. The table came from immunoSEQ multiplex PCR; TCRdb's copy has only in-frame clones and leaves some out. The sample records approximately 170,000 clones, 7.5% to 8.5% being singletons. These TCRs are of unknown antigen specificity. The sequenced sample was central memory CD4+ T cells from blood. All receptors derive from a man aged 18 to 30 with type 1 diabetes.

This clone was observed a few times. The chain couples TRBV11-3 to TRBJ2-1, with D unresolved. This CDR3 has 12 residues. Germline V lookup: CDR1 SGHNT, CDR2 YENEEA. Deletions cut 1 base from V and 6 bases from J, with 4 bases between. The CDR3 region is CASSLVANEQFF. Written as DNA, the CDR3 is TGTGCCAGCAGCTTAGTAGCCAATGAGCAGTTCTTC. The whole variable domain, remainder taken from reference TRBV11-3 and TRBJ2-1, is EAGVVQSPRYKIIEKKQPVAFWCNPISGHNTLYWYLQNLGQGPELLIRYENEEAVDDSQLPKDRFSAERLKGVDSTLKIQPAELGDSAVYLCASSLVANEQFFGPGTRLTVL.

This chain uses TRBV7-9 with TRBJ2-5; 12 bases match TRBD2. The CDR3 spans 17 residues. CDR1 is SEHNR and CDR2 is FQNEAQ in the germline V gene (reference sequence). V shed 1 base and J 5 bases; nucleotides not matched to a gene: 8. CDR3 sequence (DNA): TGTGCCAGCAGCTTAGTCCCTAGCGGGAGGGCCACGGAGACCCAGTACTTC. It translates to CASSLVPSGRATETQYF.

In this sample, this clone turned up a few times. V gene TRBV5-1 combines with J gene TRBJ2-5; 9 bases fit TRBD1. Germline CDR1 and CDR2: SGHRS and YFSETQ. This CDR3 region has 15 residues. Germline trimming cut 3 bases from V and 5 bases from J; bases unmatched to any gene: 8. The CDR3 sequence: CASSYTGGTRETQYF. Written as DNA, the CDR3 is TGCGCCAGCAGCTATACAGGGGGCACCAGGGAGACCCAGTACTTC.

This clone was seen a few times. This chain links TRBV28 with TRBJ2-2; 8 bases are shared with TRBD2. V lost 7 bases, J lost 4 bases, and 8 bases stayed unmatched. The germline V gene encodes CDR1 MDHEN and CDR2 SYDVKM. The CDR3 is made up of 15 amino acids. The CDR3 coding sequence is TGTGCCAGCATCAGCCCGGGGGGGGCCACCGGGGAGCTGTTTTTT. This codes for CASISPGGATGELFF.

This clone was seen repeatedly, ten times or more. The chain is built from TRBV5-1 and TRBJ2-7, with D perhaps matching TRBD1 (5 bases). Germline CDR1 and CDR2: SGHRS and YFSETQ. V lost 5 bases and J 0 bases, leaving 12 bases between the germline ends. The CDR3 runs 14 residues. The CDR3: CASRRDSYSYEQYF. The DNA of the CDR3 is TGCGCCAGCAGACGAGACAGTTACTCCTACGAGCAGTACTTC. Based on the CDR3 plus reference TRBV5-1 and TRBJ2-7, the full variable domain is KAGVTQTPRYLIKTRGQQVTLSCSPISGHRSVSWYQQTPGQGLQFLFEYFSETQRNKGNFPGRFSGRQFSNSRSEMNVSTLELGDSALYLCASRRDSYSYEQYFGPGTRLTVT.

The CDR3 is CASSFGSQETQYF. CDR3 in DNA: TGTGCCAGCAGCTTCGGGTCCCAAGAGACCCAGTACTTC. The genes are TRBV7-2 and TRBJ2-5, with no clear D. Per germline, CDR1 SGHTA and CDR2 FQGNSA. The CDR3 length is 13 residues. Trimming shortened V by 3 bases and J by 1 base, and 6 bases separated the two germline ends.

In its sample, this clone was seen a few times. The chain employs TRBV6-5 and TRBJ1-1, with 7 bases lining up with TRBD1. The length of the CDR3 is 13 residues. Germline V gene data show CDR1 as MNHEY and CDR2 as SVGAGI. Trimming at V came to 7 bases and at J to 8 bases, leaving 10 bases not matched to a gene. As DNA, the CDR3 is TGTGCCAGCACTAATCTACAGGGGAGAGAAGCTTTCTTT. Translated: CASTNLQGREAFF.

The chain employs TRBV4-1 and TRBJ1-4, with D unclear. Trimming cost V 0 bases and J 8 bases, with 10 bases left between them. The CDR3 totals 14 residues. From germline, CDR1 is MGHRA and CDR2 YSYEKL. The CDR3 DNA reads TGCGCCAGCAGCCAAGAGAGGGCTGAAGAAAAACTGTTTTTT. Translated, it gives CASSQERAEEKLFF.

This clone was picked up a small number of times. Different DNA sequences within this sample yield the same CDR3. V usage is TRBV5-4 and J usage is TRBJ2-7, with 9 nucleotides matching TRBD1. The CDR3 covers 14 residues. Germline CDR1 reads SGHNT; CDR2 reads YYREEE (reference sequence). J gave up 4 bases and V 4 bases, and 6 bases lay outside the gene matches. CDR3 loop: CASSPGTGRYEQYF. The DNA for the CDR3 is TGTGCCAGCAGCCCCGGGACAGGGAGATACGAGCAGTACTTC.

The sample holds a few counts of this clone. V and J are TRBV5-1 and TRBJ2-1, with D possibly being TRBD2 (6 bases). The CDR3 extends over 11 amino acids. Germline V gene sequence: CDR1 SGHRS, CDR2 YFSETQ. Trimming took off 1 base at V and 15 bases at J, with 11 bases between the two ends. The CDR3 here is CASSLSGSLFF. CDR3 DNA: TGCGCCAGCAGCTTGTCCGGGAGTCTGTTCTTC. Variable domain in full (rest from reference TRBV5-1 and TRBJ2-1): KAGVTQTPRYLIKTRGQQVTLSCSPISGHRSVSWYQQTPGQGLQFLFEYFSETQRNKGNFPGRFSGRQFSNSRSEMNVSTLELGDSALYLCASSLSGSLFFGPGTRLTVL.

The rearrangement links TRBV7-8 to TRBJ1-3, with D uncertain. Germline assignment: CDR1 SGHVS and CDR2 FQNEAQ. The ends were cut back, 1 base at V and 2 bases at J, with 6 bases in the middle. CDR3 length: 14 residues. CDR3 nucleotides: TGTGCCAGCAGCTTAGGGTTAGCTGGAAACACCATATATTTT. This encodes CASSLGLAGNTIYF.

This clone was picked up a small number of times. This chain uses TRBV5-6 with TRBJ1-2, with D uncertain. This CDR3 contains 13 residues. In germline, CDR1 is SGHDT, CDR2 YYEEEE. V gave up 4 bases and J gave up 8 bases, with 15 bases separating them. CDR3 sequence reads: CASSPRRVAGYTF. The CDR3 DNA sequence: TGTGCCAGCAGCCCCAGGAGGGTTGCCGGCTACACCTTC.

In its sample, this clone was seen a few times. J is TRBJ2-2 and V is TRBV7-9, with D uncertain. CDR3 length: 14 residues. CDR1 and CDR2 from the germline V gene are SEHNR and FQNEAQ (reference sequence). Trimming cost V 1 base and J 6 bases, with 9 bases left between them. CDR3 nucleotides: TGTGCCAGCAGCTTAGGGCAGGCGTCCGGGGAGCTGTTTTTT. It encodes CASSLGQASGELFF.

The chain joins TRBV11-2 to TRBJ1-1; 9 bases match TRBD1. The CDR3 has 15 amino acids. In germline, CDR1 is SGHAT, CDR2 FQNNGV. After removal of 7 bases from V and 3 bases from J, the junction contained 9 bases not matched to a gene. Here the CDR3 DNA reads TGTGCCAGCACCGAGACAGGGGGTTTTGACACTGAAGCTTTCTTT. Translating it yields CASTETGGFDTEAFF.

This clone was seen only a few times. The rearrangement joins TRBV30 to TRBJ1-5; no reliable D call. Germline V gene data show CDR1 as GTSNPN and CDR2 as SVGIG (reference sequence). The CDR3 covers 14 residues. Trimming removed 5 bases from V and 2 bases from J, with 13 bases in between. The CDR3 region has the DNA TGTGCCTGGTCAATGGGAGTAGGCAATCAGCCCCAGCATTTT. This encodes CAWSMGVGNQPQHF.

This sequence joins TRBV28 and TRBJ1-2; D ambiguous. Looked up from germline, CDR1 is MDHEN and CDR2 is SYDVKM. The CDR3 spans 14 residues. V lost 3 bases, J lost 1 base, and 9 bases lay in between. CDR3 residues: CASSFRSFNYGYTF. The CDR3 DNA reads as TGTGCCAGCAGTTTTCGTTCCTTTAACTATGGCTACACCTTC.

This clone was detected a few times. CDR3 nucleotides: TGCAGCGTCAAGGACAGGGGGCCTGGCTACACCTTC. As protein: CSVKDRGPGYTF. The J gene is TRBJ1-2, the V gene TRBV29-1; 11 nucleotides line up with TRBD1. The CDR3 totals 12 residues. Germline lookup yields CDR1 SQVTM and CDR2 ANQGSEA. The V and J ends lost 6 bases and 7 bases, in that order; junction bases with no gene match: 4.

The CDR3 reads CASSSRLSGIAGDADTQYF. The CDR3 DNA sequence: TGTGCCAGCAGCTCGCGACTCTCGGGTATAGCGGGGGACGCAGATACGCAGTATTTT. The V call is TRBV7-2, the J call TRBJ2-3, with TRBD2 matching over 9 bases. The trim removed 4 bases at V and 4 bases at J, leaving 18 bases unmatched. Germline lookup yields CDR1 SGHTA and CDR2 FQGNSA. This CDR3 has 19 amino acids.

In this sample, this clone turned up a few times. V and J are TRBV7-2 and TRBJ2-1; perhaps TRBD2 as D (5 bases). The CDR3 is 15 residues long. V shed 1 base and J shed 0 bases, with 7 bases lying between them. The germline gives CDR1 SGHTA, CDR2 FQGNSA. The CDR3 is CASSLDGGSYNEQFF. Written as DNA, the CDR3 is TGTGCCAGCAGCTTAGATGGAGGCTCCTACAATGAGCAGTTCTTC.

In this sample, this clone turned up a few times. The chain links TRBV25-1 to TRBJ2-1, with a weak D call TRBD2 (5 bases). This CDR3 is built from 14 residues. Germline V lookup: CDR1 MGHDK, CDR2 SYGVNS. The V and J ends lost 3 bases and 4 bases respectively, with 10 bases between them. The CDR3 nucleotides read TGTGCCAGCAGTGAGTTCGGGGATTACAATGAGCAGTTCTTC. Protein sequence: CASSEFGDYNEQFF. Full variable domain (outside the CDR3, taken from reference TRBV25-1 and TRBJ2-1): EADIYQTPRYLVIGTGKKITLECSQTMGHDKMYWYQQDPGMELHLIHYSYGVNSTEKGDLSSESTVSRIRTEHFPLTLESARPSHTSQYLCASSEFGDYNEQFFGPGTRLTVL.

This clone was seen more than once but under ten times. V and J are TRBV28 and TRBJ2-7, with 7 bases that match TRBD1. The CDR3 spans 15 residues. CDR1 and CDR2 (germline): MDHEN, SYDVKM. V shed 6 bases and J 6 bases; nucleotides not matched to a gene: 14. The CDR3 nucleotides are TGTGCCAGCAGAAGTGGGACAGCGGAGTTGGGCGAGCAGTACTTC. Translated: CASRSGTAELGEQYF.